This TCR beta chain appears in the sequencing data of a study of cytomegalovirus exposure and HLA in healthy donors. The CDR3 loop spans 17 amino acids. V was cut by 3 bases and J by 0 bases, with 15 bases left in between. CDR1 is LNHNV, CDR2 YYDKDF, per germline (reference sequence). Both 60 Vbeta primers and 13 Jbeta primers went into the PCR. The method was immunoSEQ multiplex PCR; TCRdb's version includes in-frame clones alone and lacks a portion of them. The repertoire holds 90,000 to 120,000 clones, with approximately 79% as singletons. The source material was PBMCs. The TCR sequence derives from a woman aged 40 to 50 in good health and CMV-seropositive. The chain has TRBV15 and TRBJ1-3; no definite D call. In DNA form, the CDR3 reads TGTGCCACCAGCAGGGAAGCGGCTGTTTACTCTGGAAACACCATATATTTT. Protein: CATSREAAVYSGNTIYF.